This T cell receptor (beta chain) was sequenced in a study of blood T cell repertoires in COVID-19. For the study at large: The origin of the acute and convalescent COVID-19 samples was the United States, Italy and Spain. From T cells, B-cell-depleted T cells, or PBMCs came the material, which was cDNA or gDNA.

The CDR3 is made up of 14 amino acids. V was cut by 4 bases and J by 5 bases, with 14 bases left in between. Germline lookup yields CDR1 SEHNR and CDR2 FQNEAQ (reference sequence). Original processing methods: Amplification with reference gene primers provided the estimates of nucleated cell counts. Generated by immunoSEQ multiplex PCR, the TCRdb table keeps only in-frame clones and is missing some. V, J and clone size reflect that table, while D and trimming were determined from the DNA. The data hold approximately 91,000 clones, with about 85% observed a single time. The chain carries TRBV7-9 and TRBJ2-5; D is possibly TRBD1 (6 bases). The clonotype originates from a man in his 70s with acute or convalescent COVID-19. Sequencing was done on a sample of peripheral blood. Here the CDR3 DNA reads TGTGCCAGCAGCTCCTCCACAGGGCGGGAGACCCAGTACTTC. The encoded protein is CASSSSTGRETQYF.